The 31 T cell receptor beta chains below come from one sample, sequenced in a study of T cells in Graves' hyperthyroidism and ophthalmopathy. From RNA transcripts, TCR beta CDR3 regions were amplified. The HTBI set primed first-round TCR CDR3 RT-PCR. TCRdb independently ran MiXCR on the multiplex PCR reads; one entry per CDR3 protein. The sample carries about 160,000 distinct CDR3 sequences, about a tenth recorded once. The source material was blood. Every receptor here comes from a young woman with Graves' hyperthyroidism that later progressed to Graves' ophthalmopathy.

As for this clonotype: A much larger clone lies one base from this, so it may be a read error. The DNA for the CDR3 is TGTGCCGCCAGTGATTGGACAGAGAACTATGGCTACACCTTC. This codes for CAASDWTENYGYTF. The chain combines TRBV24-1 with TRBJ1-2; D is perhaps TRBD1 (6 bases). The length of the CDR3 is 14 residues. Germline V gene data show CDR1 as KGHDR and CDR2 as SFDVKD.

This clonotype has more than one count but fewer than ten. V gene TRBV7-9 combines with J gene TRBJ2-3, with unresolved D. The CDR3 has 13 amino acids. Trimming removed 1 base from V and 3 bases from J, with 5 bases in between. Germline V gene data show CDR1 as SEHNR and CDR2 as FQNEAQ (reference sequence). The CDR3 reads CASSLVWTDTQYF. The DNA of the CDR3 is TGTGCCAGCAGCTTAGTTTGGACAGATACGCAGTATTTT.

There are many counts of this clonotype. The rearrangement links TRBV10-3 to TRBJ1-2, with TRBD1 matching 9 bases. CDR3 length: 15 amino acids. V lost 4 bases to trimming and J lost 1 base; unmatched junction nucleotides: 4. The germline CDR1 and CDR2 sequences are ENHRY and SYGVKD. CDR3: CAISVRTGDNYGYTF. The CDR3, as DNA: TGTGCCATCAGTGTCCGGACAGGGGATAACTATGGCTACACCTTC.

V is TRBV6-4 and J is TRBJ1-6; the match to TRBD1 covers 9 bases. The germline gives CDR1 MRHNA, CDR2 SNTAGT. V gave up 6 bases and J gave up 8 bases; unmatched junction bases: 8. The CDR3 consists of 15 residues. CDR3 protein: CASRKTGGIDSPLHF. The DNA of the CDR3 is TGTGCCAGCAGGAAGACAGGGGGGATCGATTCACCCCTCCACTTT.

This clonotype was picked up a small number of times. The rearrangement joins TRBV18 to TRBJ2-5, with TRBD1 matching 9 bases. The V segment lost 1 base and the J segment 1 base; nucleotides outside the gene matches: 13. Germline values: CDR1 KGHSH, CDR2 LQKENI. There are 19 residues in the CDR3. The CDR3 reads CASSPRPGQGLPFQETQYF. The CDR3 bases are TGTGCCAGCTCACCACGTCCGGGACAGGGATTGCCTTTCCAAGAGACCCAGTACTTC.

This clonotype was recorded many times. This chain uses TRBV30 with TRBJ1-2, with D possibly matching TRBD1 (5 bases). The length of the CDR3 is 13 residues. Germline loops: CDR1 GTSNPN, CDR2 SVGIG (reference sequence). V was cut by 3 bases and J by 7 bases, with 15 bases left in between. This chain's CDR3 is CAWRPGLLGGYTF. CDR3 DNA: TGTGCCTGGAGACCGGGACTACTGGGTGGCTACACCTTC.

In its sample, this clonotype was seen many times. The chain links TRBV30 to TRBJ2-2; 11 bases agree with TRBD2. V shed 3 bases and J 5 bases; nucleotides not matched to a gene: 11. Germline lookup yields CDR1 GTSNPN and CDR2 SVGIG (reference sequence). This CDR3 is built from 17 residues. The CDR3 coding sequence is TGTGCCTGGAGAGATCGTTTACTAGCGGGAGTGACCGGGGAGCTGTTTTTT. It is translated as CAWRDRLLAGVTGELFF.

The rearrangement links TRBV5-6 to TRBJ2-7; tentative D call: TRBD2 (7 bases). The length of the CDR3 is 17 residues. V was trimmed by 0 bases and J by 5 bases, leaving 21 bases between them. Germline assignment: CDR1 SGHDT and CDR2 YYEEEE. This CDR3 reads CASSLDAGAAFSNEQYF. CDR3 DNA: TGTGCCAGCAGCTTGGATGCGGGGGCGGCGTTTAGCAACGAGCAGTACTTC.

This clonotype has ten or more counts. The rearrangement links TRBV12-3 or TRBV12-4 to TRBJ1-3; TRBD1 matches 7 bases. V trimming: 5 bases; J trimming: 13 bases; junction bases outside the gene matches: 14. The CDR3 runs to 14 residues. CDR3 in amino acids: CASSQTGTARNIYF. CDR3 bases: TGTGCCAGCAGTCAAACCGGGACAGCGCGTAATATATATTTT.

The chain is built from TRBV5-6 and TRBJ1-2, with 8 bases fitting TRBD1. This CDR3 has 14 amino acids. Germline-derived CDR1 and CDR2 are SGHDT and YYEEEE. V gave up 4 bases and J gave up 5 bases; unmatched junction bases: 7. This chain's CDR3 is CASSIGQGSYGYTF. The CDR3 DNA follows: TGTGCCAGCAGCATTGGACAGGGTAGTTATGGCTACACCTTC.

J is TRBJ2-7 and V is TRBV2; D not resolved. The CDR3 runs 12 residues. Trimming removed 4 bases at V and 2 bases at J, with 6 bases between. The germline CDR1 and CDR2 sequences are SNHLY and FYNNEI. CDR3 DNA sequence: TGTGCCAGCAGTGCAGGTGCCTACGAGCAGTACTTC. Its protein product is CASSAGAYEQYF.

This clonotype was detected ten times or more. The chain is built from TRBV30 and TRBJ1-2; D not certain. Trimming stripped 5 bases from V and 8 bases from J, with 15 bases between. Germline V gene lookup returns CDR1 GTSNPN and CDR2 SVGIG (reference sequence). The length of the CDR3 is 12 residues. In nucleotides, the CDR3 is TGTGCCTGGGCCGGGTCCCCGAGCGGCTACACCTTC. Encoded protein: CAWAGSPSGYTF.

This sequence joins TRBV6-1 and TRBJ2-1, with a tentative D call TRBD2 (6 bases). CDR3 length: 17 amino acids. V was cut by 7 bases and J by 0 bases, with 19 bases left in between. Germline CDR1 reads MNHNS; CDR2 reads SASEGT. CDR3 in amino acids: CASTSNSWEDSYNEQFF. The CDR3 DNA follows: TGTGCCAGCACCTCGAATTCGTGGGAGGACTCCTACAATGAGCAGTTCTTC.

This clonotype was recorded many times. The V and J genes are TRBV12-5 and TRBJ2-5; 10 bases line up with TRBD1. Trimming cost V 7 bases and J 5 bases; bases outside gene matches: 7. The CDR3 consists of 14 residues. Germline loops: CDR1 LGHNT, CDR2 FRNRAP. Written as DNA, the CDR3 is TGTGCTAGTGCCCAGACAGGGGGCCCTGAGACCCAGTACTTC. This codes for CASAQTGGPETQYF.

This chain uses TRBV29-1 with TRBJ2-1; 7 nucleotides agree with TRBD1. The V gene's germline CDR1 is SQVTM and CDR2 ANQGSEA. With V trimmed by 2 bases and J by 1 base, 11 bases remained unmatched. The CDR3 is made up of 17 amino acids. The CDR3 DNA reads TGCAGCGTTGAATCGACAGGGTTGGGGCTTTCCTACAATGAGCAGTTCTTC. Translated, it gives CSVESTGLGLSYNEQFF.

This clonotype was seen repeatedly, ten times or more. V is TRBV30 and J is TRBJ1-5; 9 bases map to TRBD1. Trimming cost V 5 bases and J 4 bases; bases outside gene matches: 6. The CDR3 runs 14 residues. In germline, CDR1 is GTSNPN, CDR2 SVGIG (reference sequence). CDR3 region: CAWAFGQGNQPQHF. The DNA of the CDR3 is TGTGCCTGGGCTTTCGGACAGGGGAATCAGCCCCAGCATTTT.

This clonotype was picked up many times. CDR3 region: CASRHLTTDVGPQHF. In DNA, the CDR3 is TGTGCCAGCAGACACCTCACCACGGACGTTGGGCCCCAGCATTTT. The V and J genes are TRBV2 and TRBJ1-5; D uncertain. V lost 6 bases and J 9 bases, leaving 21 bases between the germline ends. The CDR3 covers 15 residues. Germline-derived CDR1 and CDR2 are SNHLY and FYNNEI.

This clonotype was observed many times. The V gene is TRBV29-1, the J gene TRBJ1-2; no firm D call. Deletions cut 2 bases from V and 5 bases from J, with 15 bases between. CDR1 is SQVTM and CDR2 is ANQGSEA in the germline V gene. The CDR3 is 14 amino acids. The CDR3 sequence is CSVERQVSGYGYTF. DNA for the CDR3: TGCAGCGTTGAAAGGCAGGTCTCTGGATATGGCTACACCTTC.

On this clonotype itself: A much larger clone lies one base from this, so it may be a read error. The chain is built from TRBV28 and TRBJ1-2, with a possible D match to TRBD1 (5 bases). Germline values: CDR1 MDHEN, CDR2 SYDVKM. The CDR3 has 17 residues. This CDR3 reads CAGSLPGKVRANYGYTF. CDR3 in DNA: TGTGCCGGCAGTTTACCAGGGAAGGTTAGAGCTAACTATGGCTACACCTTC.

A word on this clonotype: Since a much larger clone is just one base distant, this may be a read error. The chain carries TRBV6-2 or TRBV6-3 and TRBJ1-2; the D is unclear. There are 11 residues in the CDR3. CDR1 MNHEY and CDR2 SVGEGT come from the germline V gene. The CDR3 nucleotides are TGTACCAGCAGTGAGACCCGTGGCTACACCTTC. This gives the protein CTSSETRGYTF.

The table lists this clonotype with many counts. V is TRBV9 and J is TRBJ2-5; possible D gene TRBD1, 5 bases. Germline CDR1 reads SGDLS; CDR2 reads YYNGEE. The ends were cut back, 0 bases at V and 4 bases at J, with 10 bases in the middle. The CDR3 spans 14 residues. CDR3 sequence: CASSVGQGSETQYF. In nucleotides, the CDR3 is TGTGCCAGCAGCGTAGGGCAGGGTTCAGAGACCCAGTACTTC.

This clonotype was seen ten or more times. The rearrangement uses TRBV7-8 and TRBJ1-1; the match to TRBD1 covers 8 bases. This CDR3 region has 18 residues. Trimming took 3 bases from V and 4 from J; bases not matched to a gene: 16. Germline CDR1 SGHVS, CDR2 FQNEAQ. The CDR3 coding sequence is TGTGCCAGCAGCTTTCGGGTGGGCAGGGGGCTTAGGGGCACTGAAGCTTTCTTT. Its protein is CASSFRVGRGLRGTEAFF.

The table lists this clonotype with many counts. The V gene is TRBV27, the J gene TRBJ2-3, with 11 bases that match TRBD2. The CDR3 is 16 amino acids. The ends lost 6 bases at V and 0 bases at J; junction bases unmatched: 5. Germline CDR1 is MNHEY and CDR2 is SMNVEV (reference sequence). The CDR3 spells CASSPGLAESTDTQYF. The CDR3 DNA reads TGTGCCAGCAGCCCGGGACTAGCGGAGAGCACAGATACGCAGTATTTT.

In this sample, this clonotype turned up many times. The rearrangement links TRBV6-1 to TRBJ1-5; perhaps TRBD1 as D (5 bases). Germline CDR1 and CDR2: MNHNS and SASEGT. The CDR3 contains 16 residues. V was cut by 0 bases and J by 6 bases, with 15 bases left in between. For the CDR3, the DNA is TGTGCCAGCAGTGAAGCGTCGGGGGTCGCGATTCAGCCCCAGCATTTT. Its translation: CASSEASGVAIQPQHF.

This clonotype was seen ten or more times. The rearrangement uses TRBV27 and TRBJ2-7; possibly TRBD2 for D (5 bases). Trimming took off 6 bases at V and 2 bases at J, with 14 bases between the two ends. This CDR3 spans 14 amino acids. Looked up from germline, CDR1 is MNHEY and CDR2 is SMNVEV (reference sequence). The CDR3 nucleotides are TGTGCCAGCAGCCGGGTTGGGGAGACCTACGAGCAGTACTTC. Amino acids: CASSRVGETYEQYF.

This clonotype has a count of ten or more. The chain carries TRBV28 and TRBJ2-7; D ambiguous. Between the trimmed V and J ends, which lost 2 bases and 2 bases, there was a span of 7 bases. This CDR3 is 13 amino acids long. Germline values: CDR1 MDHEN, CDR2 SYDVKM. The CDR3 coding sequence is TGTGCCAGCAGTTTAGACGGACCCTACGAGCAGTACTTC. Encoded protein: CASSLDGPYEQYF.

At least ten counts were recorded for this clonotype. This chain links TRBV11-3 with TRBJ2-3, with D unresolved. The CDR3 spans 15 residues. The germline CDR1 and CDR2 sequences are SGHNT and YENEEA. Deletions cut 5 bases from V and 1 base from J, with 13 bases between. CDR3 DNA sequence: TGTGCCAGCAGCCCCGGCCCGCATGGCACAGATACGCAGTATTTT. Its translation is CASSPGPHGTDTQYF.

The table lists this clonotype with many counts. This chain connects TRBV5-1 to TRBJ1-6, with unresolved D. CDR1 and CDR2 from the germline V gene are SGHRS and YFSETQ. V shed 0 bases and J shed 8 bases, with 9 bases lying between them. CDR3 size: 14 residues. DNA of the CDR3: TGCGCCAGCAGCTTGGCTTCCTCCGATTCACCCCTCCACTTT. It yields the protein CASSLASSDSPLHF.

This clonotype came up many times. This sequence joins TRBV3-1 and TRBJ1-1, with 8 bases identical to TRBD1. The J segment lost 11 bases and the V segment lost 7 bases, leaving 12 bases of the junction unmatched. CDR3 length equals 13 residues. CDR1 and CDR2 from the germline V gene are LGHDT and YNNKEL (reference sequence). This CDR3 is CASMLTSGTGAFF. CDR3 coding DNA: TGTGCCAGCATGCTTACATCCGGGACAGGTGCTTTCTTT.

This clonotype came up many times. The CDR3 DNA reads TGTGCCAGCAGCTTAGGTCGAAAGCGGTACAATGAGCAGTTCTTC. Translating it yields CASSLGRKRYNEQFF. The chain carries TRBV7-2 and TRBJ2-1; TRBD2 is a possible D gene (5 bases). Germline CDR1 is SGHTA and CDR2 is FQGNSA. Deletions cut 1 base from V and 4 bases from J, with 11 bases between. The CDR3 runs to 15 residues.

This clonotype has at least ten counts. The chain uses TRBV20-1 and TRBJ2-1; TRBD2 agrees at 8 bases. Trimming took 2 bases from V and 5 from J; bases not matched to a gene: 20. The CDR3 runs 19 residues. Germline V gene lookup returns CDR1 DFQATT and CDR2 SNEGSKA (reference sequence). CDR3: CSARIQVPSPGRADNEQFF. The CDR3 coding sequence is TGCAGTGCTAGAATCCAGGTCCCCTCTCCCGGGAGGGCTGACAATGAGCAGTTCTTC.